Detailed here is one TCR beta chain. The antigen remains undetermined. The V end lost 5 bases, the J end lost 0 bases, and 11 bases lay between the germline ends. In germline, CDR1 is SGHAT, CDR2 FQNNGV. This CDR3 region has 15 residues. This sample is drawn from a study of cytomegalovirus exposure and HLA in healthy donors. General study results and limits: The sole available immune exposure information was CMV serostatus.

The donors, nominally healthy at sampling, likely had unrecorded immune exposures. Primers for the PCR totalled 60 Vbeta and 13 Jbeta. In the original processing: Some 10 million of the 80 million or so unique TCR beta chains counted in a later analysis were shared. Only in-frame clones appear in the TCRdb table, and some are missing; sequencing was by immunoSEQ multiplex PCR. The D gene and trimming were derived from the DNA, and the V and J assignments and clone size from that table. Its table lists about 60,000 clones. V usage is TRBV11-2 and J usage is TRBJ2-1; TRBD2 is a possible D gene (5 bases). The receptor comes from a woman between 18 and 29 years old in good health and CMV-seronegative. Sequencing was done on a sample of PBMCs. CDR3 loop: CASSPRRHSYNEQFF. The CDR3 coding sequence is TGTGCCAGCAGCCCCAGGAGGCACTCCTACAATGAGCAGTTCTTC.